This TCR beta chain was sequenced for a study of tumor and adjacent non-tumor tissue in lung cancer. In this sample, this clonotype turned up a few times. What it binds is not known. At one boundary the junction diverges from the germline segment, which might be a read error. CDR1 is SGHAT, CDR2 FQNNGV, per germline. The CDR3 extends over 11 amino acids. Study results and caveats: Higher tumor TCR diversity was associated with shorter survival.

The library came from three nested PCR rounds adapted from ARM-PCR protocols. TCRdb passed the multiplex PCR reads through MiXCR, listing each CDR3 protein once. The sample gives around 80,000 distinct CDR3 sequences, about 82% of which show up once; 51% is in the top ten. This sample's RNA came from whole unsorted tissue. More than 3 cm separated this lung sample from the edge of the tumor. The V call is TRBV11-2, the J call TRBJ2-7; a possible D gene is TRBD2 (5 bases). The source of this sequence is a man aged 60 to 69 with non-small cell lung cancer. What was sequenced was distant non-tumor lung tissue. CDR3 nucleotide sequence: TGTGCCAGCGGGCTAGCCTACGAGCAGTATTTC. As protein: CASGLAYEQYF.